A selection of T cell receptor beta chains follows, all from one sample in a study of CD8 T cells in ankylosing spondylitis. TCRdb reanalysed the 5' RACE reads using MiXCR and keeps one entry per CDR3 protein. The table includes 750,000 to 850,000 distinct CDR3 sequences, 10% to 15% detected once. Input material: blood, either unsorted or a sorted T cell fraction (not recorded which). The source is a male donor with ankylosing spondylitis. CDR3s include the opening cysteine and the closing phenylalanine or tryptophan. A D gene is named only where the DNA matches it firmly. Clone size is shown for a subset of rows, as once, few, many or a class of expanded clone.

>TRBV7-3|-|-|TRBJ2-6
TGTGCCAGCAGCAGAGGGGCCGGGACCTCTGGGGCCAACGTCCTGACTTTC
CASSRGAGTSGANVLTF
>TRBV20-1|TRBD2|-|TRBJ2-2
TGCAGTGCTATTGCCCAGCGGGAGATCACCGGGGAGCTGTTTTTT
CSAIAQREITGELFF
>TRBV27|-|-|TRBJ2-6
TGTGCCAGCAGTTTATGGGGACTTTCGTCTGGGGCCAACGTCCTGACTTTC
CASSLWGLSSGANVLTF
>TRBV7-9|-|few|TRBJ2-1
TGTGCCAGCAGCTCTCTCAGGGGTTTTCGCTCCTACAATGAGCAGTTCTTC
CASSSLRGFRSYNEQFF
>TRBV7-2|TRBD1|-|TRBJ1-2
TGTGCCAGCAGCTTAGCGCGAGGACAGGGGAATGGCTACACCTTC
CASSLARGQGNGYTF
>TRBV10-3|-|few|TRBJ1-2
TGTGCCATCAGTGTCGGTGGGGCCCTAAACTATGGCTACACCTTC
CAISVGGALNYGYTF
>TRBV5-1|TRBD1|few|TRBJ2-7
TGCGCCAGCAGCTTGGCCGCCGGGACAGGGGACTACGAGCAGTACTTC
CASSLAAGTGDYEQYF
>TRBV20-1|-|many|TRBJ2-3
TGCAGTGCTAGGTCGGGGGCCCGCACAGATACGCAGTATTTT
CSARSGARTDTQYF
>TRBV5-1|-|-|TRBJ2-1
TGCGCCAGCAGCTTGGTGGGACGAAACAATGAGCAGTTCTTC
CASSLVGRNNEQFF
>TRBV10-3|-|few|TRBJ2-1
TGTGCCATCAGAAGGGACGGATCCTACAATGAGCAGTTCTTC
CAIRRDGSYNEQFF
>TRBV5-1|-|-|TRBJ2-1
TGCGCCAGCAGCTTCGCCTTAGCCTACAATGAGCAGTTCTTC
CASSFALAYNEQFF
>TRBV3-1|TRBD2|-|TRBJ2-3
TGTGCCAGCAGCCAAGGCTTCGGACTAGCGCCGTTCACAGATACGCAGTATTTT
CASSQGFGLAPFTDTQYF
>TRBV12-3/TRBV12-4|-|few|TRBJ1-5
TGTGCCAGCAGTCTAGGCGTGAGGGATTTCGGCAATCAGCCCCAGCATTTT
CASSLGVRDFGNQPQHF
>TRBV5-6|TRBD1|many|TRBJ1-5
TGTGCCAGCAGCCCAACTAGAGGACAGGGCGGCGGCAATCAGCCCCAGCATTTT
CASSPTRGQGGGNQPQHF
>TRBV20-1|TRBD2|-|TRBJ2-5
TGCAGTGCCGCTAGCGGACAAGAGACCCAGTACTTC
CSAASGQETQYF
>TRBV4-3|-|few|TRBJ2-3
TGCGCCAGCAGCCAGGCGGCAATACCCACAGATACGCAGTATTTT
CASSQAAIPTDTQYF
>TRBV6-5|-|many|TRBJ1-5
TGTGCCAGCAGTTACTCGAAAGCCCTAAGCGGCCAGCCCCAGCATTTT
CASSYSKALSGQPQHF
>TRBV7-2|-|-|TRBJ1-2
TGTGCCAGCAGCGCGGCTCTCTATGACTACACCTTC
CASSAALYDYTF
>TRBV4-3|-|-|TRBJ2-3
TGCGCCAGCAGCCAAGATCATTCAGATACGCAGTATTTT
CASSQDHSDTQYF
>TRBV12-3/TRBV12-4|TRBD1|many|TRBJ2-7
TGTGCCAGCAGTTTCACAGGGGGCATCGAGCAGTACTTC
CASSFTGGIEQYF
>TRBV20-1|-|-|TRBJ2-1
TGCAGCGTTGGTAGAGGCGGCGATGAGCAGTTCTTC
CSVGRGGDEQFF
>TRBV7-2|TRBD1|-|TRBJ1-2
TGTGCCAGCAGCTTCAGGGGGCCCGGCTATGGCTACACCTTC
CASSFRGPGYGYTF
>TRBV20-1|-|-|TRBJ1-6
TGCAGTGCTAGAGAGGTTACATCACCCCTCCACTTT
CSAREVTSPLHF
>TRBV5-1|-|few|TRBJ2-5
TGCGCCAGCAATTTGGGTCTCCCTCAAGAGACCCAGTACTTC
CASNLGLPQETQYF
>TRBV5-1|TRBD2|many|TRBJ2-3
TGCGCCAGCAGCTTGTTCGGCGGGGGAATCACAGATACGCAGTATTTT
CASSLFGGGITDTQYF
>TRBV20-1|TRBD1|-|TRBJ1-1
TGCAGTGCCCCAGGGGAGGGGGCCTTTGAAGCTTTCTTT
CSAPGEGAFEAFF